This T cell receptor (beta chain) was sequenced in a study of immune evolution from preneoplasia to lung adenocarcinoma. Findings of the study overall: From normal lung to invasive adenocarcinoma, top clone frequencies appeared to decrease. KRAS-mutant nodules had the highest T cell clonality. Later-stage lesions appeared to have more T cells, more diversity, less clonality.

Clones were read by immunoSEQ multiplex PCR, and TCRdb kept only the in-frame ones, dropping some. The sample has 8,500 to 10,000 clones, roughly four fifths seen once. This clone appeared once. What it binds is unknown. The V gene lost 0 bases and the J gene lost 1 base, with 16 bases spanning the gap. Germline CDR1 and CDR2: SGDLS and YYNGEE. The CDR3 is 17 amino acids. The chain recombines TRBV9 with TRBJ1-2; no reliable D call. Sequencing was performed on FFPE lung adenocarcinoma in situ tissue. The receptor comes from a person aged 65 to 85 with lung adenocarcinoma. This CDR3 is CASSVAGGLTINYGYTF. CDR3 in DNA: TGTGCCAGCAGCGTAGCAGGTGGGCTGACGATTAACTATGGCTACACCTTC.